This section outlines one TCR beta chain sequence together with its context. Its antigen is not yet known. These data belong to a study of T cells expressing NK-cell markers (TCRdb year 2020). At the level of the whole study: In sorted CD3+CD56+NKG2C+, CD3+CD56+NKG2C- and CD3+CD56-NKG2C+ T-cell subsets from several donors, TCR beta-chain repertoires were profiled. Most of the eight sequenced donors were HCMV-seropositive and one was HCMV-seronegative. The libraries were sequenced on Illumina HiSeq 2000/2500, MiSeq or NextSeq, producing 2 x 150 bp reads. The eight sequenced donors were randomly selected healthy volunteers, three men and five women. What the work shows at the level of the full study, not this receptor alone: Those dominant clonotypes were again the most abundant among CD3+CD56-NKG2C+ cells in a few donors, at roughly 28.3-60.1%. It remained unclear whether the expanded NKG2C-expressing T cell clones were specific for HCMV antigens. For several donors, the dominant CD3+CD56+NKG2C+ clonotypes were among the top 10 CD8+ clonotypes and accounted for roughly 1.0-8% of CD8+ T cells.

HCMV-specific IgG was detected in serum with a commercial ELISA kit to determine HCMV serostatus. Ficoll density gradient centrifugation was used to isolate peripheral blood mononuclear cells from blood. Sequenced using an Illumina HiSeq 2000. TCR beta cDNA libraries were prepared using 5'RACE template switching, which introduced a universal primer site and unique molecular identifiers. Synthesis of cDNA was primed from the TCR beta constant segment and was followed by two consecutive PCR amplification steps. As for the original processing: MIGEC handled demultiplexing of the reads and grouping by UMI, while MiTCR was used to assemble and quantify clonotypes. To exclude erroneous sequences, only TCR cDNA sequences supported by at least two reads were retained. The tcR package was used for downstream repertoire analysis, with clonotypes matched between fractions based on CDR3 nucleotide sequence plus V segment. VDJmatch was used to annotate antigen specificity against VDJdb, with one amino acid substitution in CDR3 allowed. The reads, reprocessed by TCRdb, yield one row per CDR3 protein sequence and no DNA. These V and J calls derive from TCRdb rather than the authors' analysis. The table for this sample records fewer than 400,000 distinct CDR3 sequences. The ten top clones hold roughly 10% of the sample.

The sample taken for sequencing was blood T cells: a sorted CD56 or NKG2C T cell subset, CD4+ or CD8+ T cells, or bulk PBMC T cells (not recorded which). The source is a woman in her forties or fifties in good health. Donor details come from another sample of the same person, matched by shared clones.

The CDR3 region: CASSFMTGGSYEQYF. Recombination connected TRBV28 to TRBJ2-7; TCRdb returns TRBD1, unconfirmable since there is no DNA. Per the germline V gene, MDHEN is the CDR1 and SYDVKM is the CDR2. Measured from the cysteine to the phenylalanine, the CDR3 is 15 residues long. DNA is not recorded here.